The 29 T cell receptor beta chains presented below share a single source sample, sequenced in a study of blood T cell repertoires in COVID-19. This table comes from immunoSEQ multiplex PCR, and its TCRdb copy is limited to in-frame clones, with some not included. The sample carries some 490,000 clones, 75% to 90% recorded once. Sequencing was done on a sample of PBMCs or T cells enriched from blood (not recorded which). These receptors originate from a woman in her fifties or sixties who had recovered from COVID-19.

The J gene is TRBJ1-5, the V gene TRBV12-3 or TRBV12-4, with a possible D match to TRBD1 (5 bases). The CDR3 runs to 12 residues. V gave up 5 bases and J gave up 11 bases, with 13 bases separating them. CDR3 loop: CASSKRGGSQHF. Written as DNA, the CDR3 is TGTGCCAGCAGTAAAAGGGGAGGGTCCCAGCATTTT.

The rearrangement links TRBV5-5 to TRBJ2-5, with D perhaps TRBD2 (5 bases). The DNA end is more similar to TRBJ2-7, so the J call may be wrong. CDR3 length equals 14 residues. Germline V gives CDR1 SGHKS, CDR2 YYEKEE (reference sequence). The CDR3 DNA is TGTGCCAGCAGCTCAGTTGTCGGGGTAGGCGAGCAGTACTTC. Translating gives CASSSVVGVGEQYF.

The chain employs TRBV28 and TRBJ1-4, with 9 positions matching TRBD1. This CDR3 has 16 amino acids. The V gene's germline CDR1 is MDHEN and CDR2 SYDVKM. The J segment lost 7 bases and the V segment lost 4 bases, leaving 10 bases of the junction unmatched. In DNA, the CDR3 is TGTGCCAGCAGTTCGAGCCGGGACAGGGTCGGTGAAAAACTGTTTTTT. It encodes CASSSSRDRVGEKLFF. The full variable domain, completed using reference TRBV28 and TRBJ1-4, is DVKVTQSSRYLVKRTGEKVFLECVQDMDHENMFWYRQDPGLGLRLIYFSYDVKMKEKGDIPEGYSVSREKKERFSLILESASTNQTSMYLCASSSSRDRVGEKLFFGSGTQLSVL.

The J gene is TRBJ2-3, the V gene TRBV7-6; possible D gene TRBD2, 7 bases. This CDR3 region has 18 residues. V dropped 5 bases and J dropped 0 bases, with 21 bases sitting between them. The germline V gene encodes CDR1 SGHVS and CDR2 FNYEAQ. CDR3 nucleotides: TGTGCCAGCAGCCAGTGGGTTCTTGGGGGGGCCAGCACAGATACGCAGTATTTT. As protein: CASSQWVLGGASTDTQYF.

This clone was observed a single time. The chain has TRBV21-1 and TRBJ2-1; the D call TRBD1 from the table was never checked on the DNA. TRBV21-1 is described as a pseudogene. The CDR3 extends over 14 amino acids. In DNA, the CDR3 is TGTGCCAGCACCCCAATAGGGACAGTCAATGAGCAGTTCTTC. It specifies CASTPIGTVNEQFF.

The chain uses TRBV6-6 and TRBJ2-1; 7 bases match TRBD2. The CDR3 has 16 residues. CDR1 is MNHNY and CDR2 is SVGAGI in the germline V gene (reference sequence). V shed 5 bases and J 6 bases; nucleotides not matched to a gene: 13. CDR3 protein: CASSSGDLQFSNEQFF. In DNA form, the CDR3 reads TGTGCCAGCAGTAGCGGGGACCTCCAATTTTCCAATGAGCAGTTCTTC.

This chain joins TRBV25-1 and TRBJ2-3, with TRBD1 matching 9 bases. CDR3 size: 15 residues. V was clipped by 6 bases and J by 3 bases; unmatched bases: 7. The V gene's germline CDR1 is MGHDK and CDR2 SYGVNS. The CDR3 DNA is TGTGCCAGCAGACCCGGGACAGGGAAAACAGATACGCAGTATTTT. Its protein product is CASRPGTGKTDTQYF.

The V gene is TRBV19, the J gene TRBJ1-3; TRBD1 aligns across 8 bases. After removal of 8 bases from V and 0 bases from J, the junction contained 12 bases not matched to a gene. This CDR3 is built from 17 residues. Germline V gene sequence: CDR1 LNHDA, CDR2 SQIVND (reference sequence). The DNA for the CDR3 is TGTGCCAGTCTCTCCCCTTGGACAGGGAGCTCTGGAAACACCATATATTTT. It encodes CASLSPWTGSSGNTIYF.

This chain connects TRBV19 to TRBJ2-1; the match to TRBD1 covers 10 bases. The length of the CDR3 is 17 residues. Trimming took 4 bases from V and 5 from J; bases not matched to a gene: 11. Germline V gives CDR1 LNHDA, CDR2 SQIVND (reference sequence). The CDR3 region is CASSRGTGALGNNEQFF. In nucleotides, the CDR3 is TGTGCCAGTAGTAGAGGGACAGGGGCATTGGGTAACAATGAGCAGTTCTTC.

The chain has TRBV5-1 and TRBJ2-7; 10 nucleotides line up with TRBD2. This CDR3 is built from 15 residues. The trim removed 4 bases at V and 3 bases at J, leaving 7 bases unmatched. CDR1 SGHRS and CDR2 YFSETQ come from the germline V gene. Here the CDR3 DNA reads TGCGCCAGCAGCGTGGTAGCGGGGGGCAACTACGAGCAGTACTTC. Its translation is CASSVVAGGNYEQYF. The full variable domain, rest sourced from reference TRBV5-1 and TRBJ2-7, is KAGVTQTPRYLIKTRGQQVTLSCSPISGHRSVSWYQQTPGQGLQFLFEYFSETQRNKGNFPGRFSGRQFSNSRSEMNVSTLELGDSALYLCASSVVAGGNYEQYFGPGTRLTVT.

The V gene is TRBV19, the J gene TRBJ2-5; TRBD1 matches 7 bases. This CDR3 contains 13 residues. Germline V gives CDR1 LNHDA, CDR2 SQIVND (reference sequence). Losses at the gene ends were 6 bases for V and 1 base for J; bases not matched to a gene: 2. This CDR3 is CASSGQVQETQYF. The DNA of the CDR3 is TGTGCCAGTAGCGGACAGGTCCAAGAGACCCAGTACTTC.

CDR3 sequence: CASSVAGRTYEQYF. The CDR3 DNA sequence: TGTGCCAGCAGCGTCGCGGGACGGACCTACGAGCAGTACTTC. V is TRBV13 and J is TRBJ2-7; D possibly corresponds to TRBD2 (6 bases). The CDR3 contains 14 residues. Trimming took off 5 bases at V and 2 bases at J, with 13 bases between the two ends. From germline, CDR1 is PRHDT and CDR2 FYEKMQ (reference sequence).

The sample holds a few counts of this clone. The chain links TRBV19 to TRBJ2-2; 11 bases map to TRBD2. CDR1 and CDR2 from the germline V gene are LNHDA and SQIVND (reference sequence). This CDR3 is 16 amino acids long. With V trimmed by 4 bases and J by 5 bases, 6 bases remained unmatched. Here the CDR3 DNA reads TGTGCCAGTAGTACTTTAGCGGGGGGGCCGACCGGGGAGCTGTTTTTT. As protein: CASSTLAGGPTGELFF.

The V gene is TRBV2, the J gene TRBJ1-5; TRBD1 matches 7 bases. V lost 4 bases and J lost 2; bases outside the gene matches: 11. CDR1 is SNHLY, CDR2 FYNNEI, per germline. This CDR3 has 17 residues. This CDR3 is CASSGIGTASGNQPQHF. Here the CDR3 DNA reads TGTGCCAGCAGTGGAATCGGGACAGCCAGTGGCAATCAGCCCCAGCATTTT.

The rearrangement links TRBV12-5 to TRBJ1-1; D is unresolved. The length of the CDR3 is 15 residues. V lost 1 base to trimming and J lost 1 base, with 10 bases between them. Per the germline V gene, CDR1 is LGHNT and CDR2 is FRNRAP. CDR3 DNA: TGTGCTAGTGGTTTGGATCGCCGGGGGAACACTGAAGCTTTCTTT. This codes for CASGLDRRGNTEAFF.

CDR3 residues: CASSPLVSYNEQFF. DNA of the CDR3: TGTGCCAGCTCACCACTTGTCTCTTACAATGAGCAGTTCTTC. The chain has TRBV18 and TRBJ2-1; D gene ambiguous. Germline CDR1 is KGHSH and CDR2 is LQKENI. This CDR3 comprises 14 residues. V lost 1 base and J lost 4, with 8 bases in between.

The rearrangement links TRBV6-5 to TRBJ1-5, with D possibly TRBD1 on 6 matching bases. Trimming left V 2 bases short and J 6 bases short, with 11 bases between. The CDR3 has 14 residues. In germline, CDR1 is MNHEY, CDR2 SVGAGI. The CDR3 protein is CASSYKGGSQPQHF. CDR3 bases: TGTGCCAGCAGTTACAAAGGGGGTAGTCAGCCCCAGCATTTT.

This clone was found a few times. CDR3 sequence reads: CASRGSPGQGTEAFF. The CDR3 region has the DNA TGTGCCAGCCGAGGAAGCCCGGGACAGGGGACTGAAGCTTTCTTT. The chain employs TRBV27 and TRBJ1-1; 10 bases are shared with TRBD1. The CDR3 has 15 residues. Germline V lookup: CDR1 MNHEY, CDR2 SMNVEV (reference sequence). V shed 8 bases and J 5 bases; nucleotides not matched to a gene: 11.

V is TRBV27 and J is TRBJ2-1; D might be TRBD1 (5 bases). The CDR3 is made up of 15 amino acids. V shed 5 bases and J shed 4 bases, with 15 bases lying between them. Per the germline V gene, CDR1 is MNHEY and CDR2 is SMNVEV (reference sequence). The DNA of the CDR3 is TGTGCCAGCAGTCCCCCGTGGGGCAGGTACAATGAGCAGTTCTTC. This encodes CASSPPWGRYNEQFF.

This chain links TRBV4-1 with TRBJ2-1; TRBD2 might be the D (6 bases). This CDR3 region has 15 residues. V was clipped by 4 bases and J by 8 bases, with 18 bases between them. The germline CDR1 and CDR2 sequences are MGHRA and YSYEKL. CDR3 coding DNA: TGCGCCAGCAGCCCCGTGAGGGGACTCCAGTATGAGCAGTTCTTC. Protein product: CASSPVRGLQYEQFF.

This CDR3 reads CASSLNRGITDTQYF. The CDR3 DNA follows: TGTGCCAGCAGCTTGAATAGAGGAATTACAGATACGCAGTATTTT. The J gene is TRBJ2-3, the V gene TRBV5-4; D ambiguous. The germline V and J ends were trimmed by 1 base and 3 bases, with 12 bases remaining between them. Germline CDR1 is SGHNT and CDR2 is YYREEE (reference sequence). The CDR3 is 15 residues long.

Only one count was recorded for this clone. This chain joins TRBV5-4 and TRBJ1-3; TRBD1 is a possible D gene (6 bases). Trimming stripped 4 bases from V and 4 bases from J, with 12 bases between. Germline-derived CDR1 and CDR2 are SGHNT and YYREEE (reference sequence). This CDR3 region has 14 residues. CDR3 sequence (DNA): TGTGCCAGCAGCCTGGGGGGCGCGGGAAACACCATATATTTT. This gives the protein CASSLGGAGNTIYF.

V is TRBV29-1 and J is TRBJ1-2, with D possibly matching TRBD1 (5 bases). From germline, CDR1 is SQVTM and CDR2 ANQGSEA. This CDR3 is 13 amino acids long. V was cut by 6 bases and J by 8 bases, with 19 bases left in between. CDR3 in amino acids: CSVEYLGASGYTF. DNA of the CDR3: TGCAGCGTCGAATATTTAGGGGCTTCGGGCTACACCTTC.

A single count supports this clone. The chain links TRBV7-8 to TRBJ1-2, with 10 nucleotides matching TRBD1. The junction had 10 bases not matched to a gene; V was cut back by 5 bases and J by 7 bases. The CDR3 has 15 amino acids. Per the germline V gene, CDR1 is SGHVS and CDR2 is FQNEAQ. The CDR3, as DNA: TGTGCCAGCAGCCCAATGACAGGGGGCGGAGGTGGCTACACCTTC. It codes for CASSPMTGGGGGYTF.

J is TRBJ2-3 and V is TRBV4-1; 9 bases match TRBD1. Germline assignment: CDR1 MGHRA and CDR2 YSYEKL. V shed 6 bases, J shed 1 base, and the junction held 5 bases outside the gene matches. This CDR3 is built from 15 residues. In DNA, the CDR3 is TGCGCCAGCAGGCCGACAGGGGGAGGCACAGATACGCAGTATTTT. It codes for CASRPTGGGTDTQYF.

The chain links TRBV13 to TRBJ2-2; the D gene is possibly TRBD1 (7 bases). CDR1 and CDR2 (germline): PRHDT, FYEKMQ (reference sequence). The CDR3 contains 14 residues. The V end was cut by 3 bases, the J end by 7 bases, with 12 bases between. The CDR3 here is CASSLEGAGGELFF. The CDR3 region has the DNA TGTGCCAGCAGCTTGGAGGGGGCAGGCGGGGAGCTGTTTTTT.

The V and J genes are TRBV11-2 and TRBJ1-4; D might be TRBD1 (5 bases). Between the trimmed V and J ends, which lost 1 base and 3 bases, there was a span of 12 bases. This CDR3 has 16 residues. CDR1 is SGHAT and CDR2 is FQNNGV in the germline V gene. DNA of the CDR3: TGTGCCAGCAGCTTAGCCGGGGGGACGGCTAATGAAAAACTGTTTTTT. As protein: CASSLAGGTANEKLFF.

V usage is TRBV27 and J usage is TRBJ1-1, with D unclear. The V end lost 5 bases, the J end lost 10 bases, and 17 bases lay between the germline ends. In germline, CDR1 is MNHEY, CDR2 SMNVEV (reference sequence). The CDR3 length is 13 residues. CDR3 DNA sequence: TGTGCCAGCAGTCCCGACGGGTTTCGGTCAGCTTTCTTT. Protein product: CASSPDGFRSAFF.

The chain combines TRBV15 with TRBJ1-6, with a weak D call TRBD1 (6 bases). The V gene lost 5 bases and the J gene lost 4 bases, with 18 bases spanning the gap. The CDR3 runs 17 residues. Germline CDR1 reads LNHNV; CDR2 reads YYDKDF (reference sequence). The CDR3, as DNA: TGTGCCACCAGCTCATACGGGGGGGCGTATTATAATTCACCCCTCCACTTT. Amino acids: CATSSYGGAYYNSPLHF.